This T cell receptor (beta chain) originates from a study of OX40 agonist ivuxolimab in advanced cancers. Study-level background: A male proportion of 82.7% was recorded, with mean age approximately 60 years and range roughly 23 to 79. Anti-PD-1, anti-PD-L1 or anti-CTLA-4 therapy given earlier was allowed, and roughly 40% had some.

Study results and limitations: On average, CD8+ T cells had more expanded clones than CD4+. Some of the lowest clonal expansion was seen in partial responders at 0.1-3.0 mg/kg.

A remark on this clone: Its antigen is not identified.

The germline V and J ends were trimmed by 3 bases and 9 bases, with 12 bases remaining between them. This CDR3 region has 12 residues. Germline V gene lookup returns CDR1 SGHTA and CDR2 FQGTGA. TCRdb's table, derived via immunoSEQ multiplex PCR, lists solely in-frame clones and lacks some. The data show roughly 77,000 clones, with more than 80% seen just once and 2% to 3% held by the top ten. Here the sequenced sample was CD4+ or CD8+ T cells sorted from blood, taken in a trial of the OX40 agonist ivuxolimab. The chain uses TRBV7-3 and TRBJ2-7; D is perhaps TRBD1 (6 bases). This TCR was recovered from an adult with an advanced solid tumor such as melanoma, head and neck, liver or kidney cancer. The chain's CDR3 is CASSLGAGRQYF. The CDR3 bases are TGTGCCAGCAGCTTGGGGGCGGGTCGGCAGTACTTC.